This T cell receptor (beta chain) was captured in a study of identical twins. General study points: Fewer insertions were carried by abundant cord blood beta clonotypes, but none was seen in memory repertoires. Surplus twin overlap in beta out-of-frame sequences was less pronounced. Twin-shared out-of-frame alpha sequences were enriched for low generation probability.

Each cDNA held unique molecular identifiers, and template switching gave it a universal primer site. TCRdb re-called the 5' RACE reads with MiXCR, one entry per CDR3 protein. This sample has under 300,000 distinct CDR3 sequences, with over 12% found just once. Germline-derived CDR1 and CDR2 are MNHEY and SMNVEV (reference sequence). This CDR3 is built from 17 residues. With 7 bases removed from V and 4 bases from J, the gap between germline ends came to 24 bases. The sample holds many counts of this clonotype. The antigen is unknown. The V gene is TRBV27, the J gene TRBJ2-3, with a tentative D call TRBD2 (5 bases). The sequence was obtained from a woman aged 18-30 years in good health. The sequenced sample was memory (CD45RO+) T cells sorted from blood. The CDR3: CASNPLSGMRSSDTQYF. DNA of the CDR3: TGTGCCAGCAATCCCCTTTCGGGGATGCGCAGTTCAGATACGCAGTATTTT.